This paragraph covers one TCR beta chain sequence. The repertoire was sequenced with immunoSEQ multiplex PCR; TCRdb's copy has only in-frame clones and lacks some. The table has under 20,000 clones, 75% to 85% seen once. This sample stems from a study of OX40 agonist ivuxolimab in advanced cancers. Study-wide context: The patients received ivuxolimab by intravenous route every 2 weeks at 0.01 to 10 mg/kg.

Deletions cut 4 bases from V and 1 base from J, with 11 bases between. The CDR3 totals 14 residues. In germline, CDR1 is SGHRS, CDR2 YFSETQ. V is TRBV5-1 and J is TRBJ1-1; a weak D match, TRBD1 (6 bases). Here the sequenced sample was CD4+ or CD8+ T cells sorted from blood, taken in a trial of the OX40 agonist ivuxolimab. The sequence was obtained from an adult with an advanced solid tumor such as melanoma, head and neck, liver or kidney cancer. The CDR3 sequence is CASSPATGNTEAFF. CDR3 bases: TGCGCCAGCAGCCCCGCGACAGGGAACACTGAAGCTTTCTTT.